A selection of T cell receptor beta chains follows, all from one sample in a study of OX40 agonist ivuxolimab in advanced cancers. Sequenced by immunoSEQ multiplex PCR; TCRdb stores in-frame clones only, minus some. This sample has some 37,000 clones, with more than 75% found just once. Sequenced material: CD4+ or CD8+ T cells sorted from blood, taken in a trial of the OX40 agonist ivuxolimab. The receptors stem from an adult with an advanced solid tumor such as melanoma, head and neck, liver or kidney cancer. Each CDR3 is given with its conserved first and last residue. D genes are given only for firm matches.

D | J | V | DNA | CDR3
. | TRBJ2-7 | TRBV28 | TGTGCCAGCAGTCGAAACCCTCTAGGGCTCTCCTACTACGAGCAGTACTTC | CASSRNPLGLSYYEQYF
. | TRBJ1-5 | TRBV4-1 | TGCGCCAGCAGCCAAGCGGGGAATATCGAGCCCCAGCATTTT | CASSQAGNIEPQHF
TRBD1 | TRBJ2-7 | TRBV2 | TGTGCCAGCAGTGAAGCGGGGACAGCGTCCTACGAGCAGTACTTC | CASSEAGTASYEQYF
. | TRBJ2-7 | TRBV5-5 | TGTGCCAGCAGCTTTCGACCTATATCCTACGAGCAGTACTTC | CASSFRPISYEQYF
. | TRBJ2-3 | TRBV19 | TGTGCCTCTAGTGTCTCCGCCCCTCTGGTTGCAGATACGCAGTATTTT | CASSVSAPLVADTQYF
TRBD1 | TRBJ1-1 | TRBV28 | TGTGCCAGCAGTTTATTGGGCGCCGGGACAGGGGGCTTGTACACTGAAGCTTTCTTT | CASSLLGAGTGGLYTEAFF
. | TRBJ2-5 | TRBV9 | TGTGCCAGCAGCGTAGGGGGGCTAGACCAAGAGACCCAGTACTTC | CASSVGGLDQETQYF
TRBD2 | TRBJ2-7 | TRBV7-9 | TGTGCCAGCAGCTTGTCCGCGGGAGCCAAATACTACGAGCAGTACTTC | CASSLSAGAKYYEQYF
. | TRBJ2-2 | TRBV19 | TGTGCCAGTTGGGGGGACTCCTACACCGGGGAGCTGTTTTTT | CASWGDSYTGELFF
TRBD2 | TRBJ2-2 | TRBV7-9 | TGTGCCAGCAGCTTTTTGACTAGCGGTAACACCGGGGAGCTGTTTTTT | CASSFLTSGNTGELFF
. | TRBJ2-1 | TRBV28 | TGTGCCAGCAGTTTTGGGGCCGTCAGACCCTACAATGAGCAGTTCTTC | CASSFGAVRPYNEQFF
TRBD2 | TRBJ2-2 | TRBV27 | TGTGCCAGCAGTTTCATTGGGACTAGCGGAGCGAACACCGGGGAGCTGTTTTTT | CASSFIGTSGANTGELFF
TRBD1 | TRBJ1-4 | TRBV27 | TGTGCCAGCTCCCCCAGACAGGGCATGAGTGAAAAACTGTTTTTT | CASSPRQGMSEKLFF
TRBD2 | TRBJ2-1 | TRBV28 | TGTGCCAGCAGTTTGGGGGGGGACTACAATGAGCAGTTCTTC | CASSLGGDYNEQFF
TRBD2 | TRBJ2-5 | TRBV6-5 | TGTGCCAGCAGTTATCTCGGACTAGCACAGAAAGAGACCCAGTACTTC | CASSYLGLAQKETQYF